This T cell receptor (beta chain) was documented in a study of blood T cell repertoires in COVID-19. Looking at the study overall: Some COVID-19 samples were acute and others convalescent; all came from the United States, Italy and Spain. T cells, B-cell-depleted T cells, or PBMCs provided the cDNA or gDNA that served as material.

With 3 bases removed from V and 4 bases from J, the gap between germline ends came to 2 bases. The CDR3 totals 11 residues. Germline V gene lookup returns CDR1 SGHRS and CDR2 YFSETQ. Source study methods: Amplification with reference gene primers provided the estimates of nucleated cell counts. This table comes from immunoSEQ multiplex PCR, and its TCRdb copy is limited to in-frame clones, with some not included. V and J calls and clone size are those listed in that table; D and trimming were worked out from the DNA. The sample has 65,000 to 95,000 clones, over 75% seen once. The chain has TRBV5-1 and TRBJ2-1; no firm D call. The clonotype originates from a man between 65 and 85 years old with acute or convalescent COVID-19. Sequenced sample: peripheral blood. DNA of the CDR3: TGCGCCAGCAGCTCTTACAATGAGCAGTTCTTC. This encodes CASSSYNEQFF.